Given below is one T cell receptor beta chain in context. This record belongs to a study of blood T cell repertoires in COVID-19. Study summary: From T cells, B-cell-depleted T cells, or PBMCs came the material, which was cDNA or gDNA.

Trimming removed 5 bases from V and 5 bases from J, with 18 bases in between. Germline CDR1 SGHNT, CDR2 YENEEA. This CDR3 contains 15 residues. The protocol was immunoSEQ multiplex PCR, while the TCRdb copy is restricted to in-frame clones and leaves out a portion. The table shows 150,000 to 160,000 clones, with roughly 80% occurring only once. The TCR comes from a man older than 75 with acute or convalescent COVID-19. Material for sequencing was peripheral blood. The chain carries TRBV11-3 and TRBJ2-5, with D maybe TRBD2 (7 bases). The CDR3 nucleotides are TGTGCCAGCAGCCCGGGGGGTGGTCAGGGGGAGACCCAGTACTTC. Encoded protein: CASSPGGGQGETQYF.